Each of the 15 T cell receptor beta chains below was sequenced from the same sample in a study of blood T cells in healthy people across ages. It was with a sample-barcoded 5' primer and a J-beta primer mix that a second PCR of about 7 to 12 cycles was run. TCRdb independently ran MiXCR on the 5' RACE reads; one entry per CDR3 protein. The data show approximately 800,000 distinct CDR3 sequences, about 53% seen once. The sequencing input was blood. The source is a man older than 75 in good health.

The CDR3 region has the DNA TGTGCCAGCAGGGACGGGACAGGGGATGGATACGAGCAGTACTTC. Translated: CASRDGTGDGYEQYF. The rearrangement uses TRBV12-3 or TRBV12-4 and TRBJ2-7, with TRBD1 matching 10 bases. The CDR3 totals 15 residues. V shed 6 bases, J shed 4 bases, and the junction held 9 bases outside the gene matches.

The chain has TRBV29-1 and TRBJ2-3, with TRBD1 identical over 8 bases. CDR1 and CDR2 (germline): SQVTM, ANQGSEA. Trimming cost V 7 bases and J 14 bases; bases outside gene matches: 11. There are 11 residues in the CDR3. The CDR3 region has the DNA TGCAGCGGCGACAGGGGCCCGTACGCGTATTTT. As protein: CSGDRGPYAYF.

This clonotype turned up a few times. The V call is TRBV5-1, the J call TRBJ2-1; D perhaps matches TRBD2 (5 bases). V gave up 0 bases and J gave up 7 bases, with 11 bases separating them. Looked up from germline, CDR1 is SGHRS and CDR2 is YFSETQ. The CDR3 runs to 14 residues. For the CDR3, the DNA is TGCGCCAGCAGCTTGGAAGTGGGAGTAAATGAGCAGTTCTTC. Translation: CASSLEVGVNEQFF.

The chain combines TRBV4-3 with TRBJ2-5, with D perhaps matching TRBD1 (6 bases). The CDR3 spans 16 residues. Trimming stripped 2 bases from V and 1 base from J, with 14 bases between. CDR1 is LGHNA, CDR2 YSLEER, per germline. The CDR3 sequence is CASSQSFTGTQETQYF. CDR3 nucleotide sequence: TGCGCCAGCAGCCAAAGTTTTACAGGGACCCAAGAGACCCAGTACTTC.

CDR3 region: CSATLRTARGYGYTF. The CDR3 DNA reads as TGCAGTGCTACTCTCCGGACCGCTAGGGGCTATGGCTACACCTTC. The J gene is TRBJ1-2, the V gene TRBV20-1, with D maybe TRBD1 (5 bases). Per the germline V gene, CDR1 is DFQATT and CDR2 is SNEGSKA (reference sequence). This CDR3 has 15 amino acids. Deletions cut 4 bases from V and 4 bases from J, with 19 bases between.

The chain carries TRBV9 and TRBJ2-7; 7 bases fit TRBD1. The CDR3 has 14 amino acids. The V and J ends lost 6 bases and 4 bases, in that order; junction bases with no gene match: 10. Per the germline V gene, CDR1 is SGDLS and CDR2 is YYNGEE. CDR3 region: CASTLGDSHYEQYF. The CDR3 nucleotides are TGTGCCAGCACCTTAGGGGACAGCCATTACGAGCAGTACTTC.

V usage is TRBV25-1 and J usage is TRBJ2-1; D is ambiguous. The germline gives CDR1 MGHDK, CDR2 SYGVNS. This CDR3 has 11 amino acids. The V and J ends lost 7 bases and 10 bases respectively, with 11 bases between them. CDR3 amino acids: CASTGAWEQFF. The DNA for the CDR3 is TGTGCCAGCACAGGAGCCTGGGAGCAGTTCTTC.

The chain carries TRBV6-5 and TRBJ2-7; TRBD1 matches 9 bases. This CDR3 contains 18 residues. Germline lookup yields CDR1 MNHEY and CDR2 SVGAGI. With 2 bases clipped from V and 5 bases from J, the junction kept 16 bases outside the gene matches. The CDR3 spells CASSYTAFPGTGLDEQYF. In DNA, the CDR3 is TGTGCCAGCAGTTACACCGCTTTTCCCGGGACAGGGCTCGACGAGCAGTACTTC.

The rearrangement links TRBV6-5 to TRBJ2-4; 7 bases map to TRBD2. The CDR3 extends over 15 amino acids. The V gene's germline CDR1 is MNHEY and CDR2 SVGAGI. J lost 9 bases, V lost 2 bases, and 10 bases had no gene match. Here the CDR3 reads CASSYGEGSRVIQYF. In DNA, the CDR3 is TGTGCCAGCAGTTACGGGGAGGGGTCAAGAGTCATTCAGTACTTC.

The chain uses TRBV29-1 and TRBJ2-3; D is unresolved. There are 16 residues in the CDR3. Germline lookup yields CDR1 SQVTM and CDR2 ANQGSEA. Trimming took off 4 bases at V and 2 bases at J, with 19 bases between the two ends. The chain's CDR3 is CSVVVRGRTITDTQYF. The CDR3 DNA follows: TGCAGCGTTGTTGTGAGAGGCAGAACAATCACAGATACGCAGTATTTT.

The chain links TRBV10-3 to TRBJ1-1, with TRBD1 identical over 9 bases. V trimming: 2 bases; J trimming: 5 bases; junction bases outside the gene matches: 3. Germline CDR1 and CDR2: ENHRY and SYGVKD. The CDR3 sequence is 14 residues long. The CDR3 is CAISETGQGTEAFF. DNA of the CDR3: TGTGCCATCAGTGAGACCGGACAGGGGACTGAAGCTTTCTTT.

This sequence joins TRBV6-5 and TRBJ2-1; 11 bases are a match to TRBD2. Germline trimming cut 0 bases from V and 7 bases from J; bases unmatched to any gene: 5. The CDR3 consists of 16 residues. Germline assignment: CDR1 MNHEY and CDR2 SVGAGI. CDR3 sequence reads: CASSYSTLAGGNEQFF. The DNA of the CDR3 is TGTGCCAGCAGTTACTCGACGCTAGCGGGGGGAAATGAGCAGTTCTTC.

This clonotype came up a few times. V is TRBV7-2 and J is TRBJ1-1; D is perhaps TRBD1 (5 bases). Germline assignment: CDR1 SGHTA and CDR2 FQGNSA. CDR3 length equals 14 residues. Trimming left V 2 bases short and J 11 bases short, with 18 bases between. In DNA, the CDR3 is TGTGCCAGCAGCTTAAACCAGGGCCTGGGGGGGGCTTTCTTT. Its protein product is CASSLNQGLGGAFF. The complete variable domain, with remaining parts taken from reference TRBV7-2 and TRBJ1-1, reads GAGVSQSPSNKVTEKGKDVELRCDPISGHTALYWYRQSLGQGLEFLIYFQGNSAPDKSGLPSDRFSAERTGGSVSTLTIQRTQQEDSAVYLCASSLNQGLGGAFFGQGTRLTVV.

This chain connects TRBV5-1 to TRBJ2-7; D is tentatively TRBD1 or TRBD2 (5 bases each). Germline CDR1 reads SGHRS; CDR2 reads YFSETQ. CDR3 length: 15 residues. V shed 3 bases and J shed 6 bases, with 19 bases lying between them. The CDR3: CASSWVGASGFEQYF. For the CDR3, the DNA is TGCGCCAGCAGCTGGGTTGGGGCCTCGGGGTTCGAGCAGTACTTC.

The V gene is TRBV13, the J gene TRBJ2-3; D is possibly TRBD2 (5 bases). This CDR3 is 14 amino acids long. Trimming removed 5 bases at V and 2 bases at J, with 11 bases between. Germline-derived CDR1 and CDR2 are PRHDT and FYEKMQ (reference sequence). CDR3 DNA sequence: TGTGCCAGCAGCCCCGGCGGGCTCACAGATACGCAGTATTTT. Translation gives CASSPGGLTDTQYF.